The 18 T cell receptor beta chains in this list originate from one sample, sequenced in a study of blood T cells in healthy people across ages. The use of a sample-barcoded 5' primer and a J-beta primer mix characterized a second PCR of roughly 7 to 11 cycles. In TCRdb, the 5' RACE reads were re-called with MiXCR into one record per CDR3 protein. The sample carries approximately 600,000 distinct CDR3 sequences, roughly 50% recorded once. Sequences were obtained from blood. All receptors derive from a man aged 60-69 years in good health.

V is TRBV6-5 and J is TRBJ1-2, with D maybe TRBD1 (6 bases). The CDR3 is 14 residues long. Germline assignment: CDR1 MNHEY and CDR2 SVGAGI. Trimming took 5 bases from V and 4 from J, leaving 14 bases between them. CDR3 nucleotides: TGTGCCAGCAGTGAGGGGGGCGCTTTCTATGGCTACACCTTC. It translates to CASSEGGAFYGYTF.

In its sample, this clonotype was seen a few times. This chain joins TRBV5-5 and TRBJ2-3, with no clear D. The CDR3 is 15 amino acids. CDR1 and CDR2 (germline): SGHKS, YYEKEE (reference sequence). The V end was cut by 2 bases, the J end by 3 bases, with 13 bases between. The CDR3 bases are TGTGCCAGCAGCTTCAGAACAGCGATAACAGATACGCAGTATTTT. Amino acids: CASSFRTAITDTQYF.

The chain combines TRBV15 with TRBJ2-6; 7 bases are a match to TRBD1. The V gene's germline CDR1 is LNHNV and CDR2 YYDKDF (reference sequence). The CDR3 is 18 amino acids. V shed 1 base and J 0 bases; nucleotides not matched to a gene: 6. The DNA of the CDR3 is TGTGCCACCAGCAGAGGGGACAGCTCTTACTCTGGGGCCAACGTCCTGACTTTC. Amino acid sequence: CATSRGDSSYSGANVLTF.

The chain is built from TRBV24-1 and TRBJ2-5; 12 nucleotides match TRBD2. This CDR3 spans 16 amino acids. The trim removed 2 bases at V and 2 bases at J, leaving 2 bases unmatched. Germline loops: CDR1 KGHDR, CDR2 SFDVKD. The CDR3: CATSDSSGGGQETQYF. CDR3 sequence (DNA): TGTGCCACCAGTGATTCTAGCGGGGGGGGTCAAGAGACCCAGTACTTC.

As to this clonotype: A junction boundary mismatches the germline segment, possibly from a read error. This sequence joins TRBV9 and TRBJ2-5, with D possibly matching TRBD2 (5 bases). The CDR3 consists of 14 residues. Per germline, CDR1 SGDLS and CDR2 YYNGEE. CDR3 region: CACSVRWEWNEQYF. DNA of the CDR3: TGTGCCTGCAGCGTAAGATGGGAGTGGAATGAGCAGTACTTC.

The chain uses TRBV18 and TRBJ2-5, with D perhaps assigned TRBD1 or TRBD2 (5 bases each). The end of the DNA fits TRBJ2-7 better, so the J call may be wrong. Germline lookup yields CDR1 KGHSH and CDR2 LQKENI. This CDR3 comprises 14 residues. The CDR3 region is CASSPGGGWNEQYF. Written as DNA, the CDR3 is TGTGCCAGCTCACCAGGTGGGGGTTGGAACGAGCAGTACTTC.

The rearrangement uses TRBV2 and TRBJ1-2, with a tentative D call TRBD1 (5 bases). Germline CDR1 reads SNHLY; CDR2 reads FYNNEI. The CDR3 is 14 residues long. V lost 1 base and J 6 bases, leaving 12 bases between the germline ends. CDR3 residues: CASSEVGGRDGYTF. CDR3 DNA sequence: TGTGCCAGCAGTGAAGTCGGGGGACGCGATGGCTACACCTTC.

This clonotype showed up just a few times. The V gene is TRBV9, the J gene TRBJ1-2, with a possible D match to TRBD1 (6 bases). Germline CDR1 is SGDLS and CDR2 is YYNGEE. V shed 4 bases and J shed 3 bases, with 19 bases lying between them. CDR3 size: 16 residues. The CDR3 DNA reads TGTGCCAGCAGCTACACTACACCCACAGGGCACTATGGCTACACCTTC. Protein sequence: CASSYTTPTGHYGYTF.

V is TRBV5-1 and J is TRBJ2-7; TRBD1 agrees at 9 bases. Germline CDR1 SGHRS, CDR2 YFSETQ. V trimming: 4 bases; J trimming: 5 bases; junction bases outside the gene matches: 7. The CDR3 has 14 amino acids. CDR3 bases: TGCGCCAGCAGCGCAACAGGGGGCTCAGACGAGCAGTACTTC. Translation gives CASSATGGSDEQYF.

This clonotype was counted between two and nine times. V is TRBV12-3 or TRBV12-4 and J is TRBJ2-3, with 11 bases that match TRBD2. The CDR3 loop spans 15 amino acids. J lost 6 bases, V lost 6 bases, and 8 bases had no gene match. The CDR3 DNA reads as TGTGCCAGCAGAGCCACTAGCGGGGGTGTTGATACGCAGTATTTT. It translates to CASRATSGGVDTQYF.

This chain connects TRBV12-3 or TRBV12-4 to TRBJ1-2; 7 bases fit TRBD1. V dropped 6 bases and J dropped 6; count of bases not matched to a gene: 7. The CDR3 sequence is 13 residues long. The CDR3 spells CASSSDREDGYTF. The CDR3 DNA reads TGTGCCAGCAGCTCCGACAGGGAGGATGGCTACACCTTC.

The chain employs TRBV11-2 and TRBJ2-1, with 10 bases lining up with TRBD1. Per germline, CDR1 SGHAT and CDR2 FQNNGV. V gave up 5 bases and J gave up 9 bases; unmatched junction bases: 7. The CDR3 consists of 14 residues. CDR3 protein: CASSPGTGATEQFF. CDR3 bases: TGTGCCAGCAGCCCAGGGACAGGGGCAACTGAGCAGTTCTTC.

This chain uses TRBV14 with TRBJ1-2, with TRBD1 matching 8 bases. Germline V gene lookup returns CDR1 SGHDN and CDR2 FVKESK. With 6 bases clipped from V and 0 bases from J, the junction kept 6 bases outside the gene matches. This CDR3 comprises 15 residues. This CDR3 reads CASRPQGAANYGYTF. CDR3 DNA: TGTGCCAGCAGGCCTCAGGGGGCCGCTAACTATGGCTACACCTTC. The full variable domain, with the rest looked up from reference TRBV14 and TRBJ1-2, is EAGVTQFPSHSVIEKGQTVTLRCDPISGHDNLYWYRRVMGKEIKFLLHFVKESKQDESGMPNNRFLAERTGGTYSTLKVQPAELEDSGVYFCASRPQGAANYGYTFGSGTRLTVV.

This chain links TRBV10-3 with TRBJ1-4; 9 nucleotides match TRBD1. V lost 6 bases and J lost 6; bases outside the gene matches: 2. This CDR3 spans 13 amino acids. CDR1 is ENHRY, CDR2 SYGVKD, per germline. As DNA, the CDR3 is TGTGCCATCAGACAGGGGGCGGATGAAAAACTGTTTTTT. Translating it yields CAIRQGADEKLFF.

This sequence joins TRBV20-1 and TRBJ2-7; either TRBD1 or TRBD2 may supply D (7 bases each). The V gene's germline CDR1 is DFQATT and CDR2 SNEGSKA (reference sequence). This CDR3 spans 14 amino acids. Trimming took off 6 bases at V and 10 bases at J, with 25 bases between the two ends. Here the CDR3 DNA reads TGCAGTGCCCAGGGGGGAGGGGTCCTGGAGAACCAGTACTTC. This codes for CSAQGGGVLENQYF.

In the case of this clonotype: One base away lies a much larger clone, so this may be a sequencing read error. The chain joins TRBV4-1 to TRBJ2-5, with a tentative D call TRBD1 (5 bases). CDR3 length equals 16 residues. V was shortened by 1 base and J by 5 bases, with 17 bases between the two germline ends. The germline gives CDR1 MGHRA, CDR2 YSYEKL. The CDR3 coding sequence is TGCGCCAGCAGCCAAGGTAGGCACAGACCAGGGGAGACCCAGTACTTC. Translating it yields CASSQGRHRPGETQYF.

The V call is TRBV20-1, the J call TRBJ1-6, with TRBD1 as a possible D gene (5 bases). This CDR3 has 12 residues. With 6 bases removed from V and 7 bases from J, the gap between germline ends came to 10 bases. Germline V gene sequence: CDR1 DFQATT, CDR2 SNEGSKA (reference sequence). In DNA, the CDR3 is TGCAGTGCGACCGGGGCCAATTCACCCCTCCACTTT. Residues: CSATGANSPLHF.

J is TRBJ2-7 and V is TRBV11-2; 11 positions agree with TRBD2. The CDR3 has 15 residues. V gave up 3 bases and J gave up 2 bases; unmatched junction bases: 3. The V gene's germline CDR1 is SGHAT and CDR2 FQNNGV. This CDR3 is CASSFSGGAPYEQYF. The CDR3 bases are TGTGCCAGCAGCTTTAGCGGGGGGGCCCCCTACGAGCAGTACTTC. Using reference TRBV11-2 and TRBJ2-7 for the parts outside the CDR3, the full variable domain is EAGVAQSPRYKIIEKRQSVAFWCNPISGHATLYWYQQILGQGPKLLIQFQNNGVVDDSQLPKDRFSAERLKGVDSTLKIQPAKLEDSAVYLCASSFSGGAPYEQYFGPGTRLTVT.